Presented here are 28 T cell receptor beta chains from one specimen sequenced in a study of CD8 T cells in ankylosing spondylitis. TCRdb processed the 5' RACE reads anew with MiXCR; each CDR3 protein has one entry. The sample includes about 250,000 distinct CDR3 sequences, approximately 7.6% of them seen just once. Material: blood, either unsorted or a sorted T cell fraction (not recorded which). These receptors were collected from a female donor with ankylosing spondylitis or in good health (not recorded which).

This clonotype occurred many times. The V gene is TRBV5-6, the J gene TRBJ2-7; TRBD1 agrees at 10 bases. CDR3 length: 18 residues. Germline V CDR1 and CDR2: SGHDT, YYEEEE. Trimming at V came to 1 base and at J to 5 bases, leaving 15 bases not matched to a gene. CDR3 coding DNA: TGTGCCAGCAGCTTGAACACCTTCTTGGGACAGGGGTTCCACGAGCAGTACTTC. Amino acid sequence: CASSLNTFLGQGFHEQYF. Combining the CDR3 with reference TRBV5-6 and TRBJ2-7 gives the whole variable domain DAGVTQSPTHLIKTRGQQVTLRCSPKSGHDTVSWYQQALGQGPQFIFQYYEEEERQRGNFPDRFSGHQFPNYSSELNVNALLLGDSALYLCASSLNTFLGQGFHEQYFGPGTRLTVT.

This chain connects TRBV5-1 to TRBJ2-7; D call uncertain. Germline V lookup: CDR1 SGHRS, CDR2 YFSETQ. V was clipped by 0 bases and J by 3 bases, with 10 bases between them. The CDR3 totals 14 residues. This CDR3 is CASSLVGGDYEQYF. The CDR3 bases are TGCGCCAGCAGCTTGGTCGGTGGGGACTACGAGCAGTACTTC.

As concerns this clonotype: A much larger clone lies one base from this, so it may be a read error. The gene calls are TRBV30 and TRBJ2-1; possible D gene TRBD2, 6 bases. This CDR3 contains 15 residues. In germline, CDR1 is GTSNPN, CDR2 SVGIG (reference sequence). V was pared by 4 bases and J by 0 bases, with 13 bases between. In DNA, the CDR3 is TGTGCCTGGAAAATGGGAGGATTCTCCTACAATGAGCAGTTCTTC. It yields the protein CAWKMGGFSYNEQFF.

This clonotype was seen at least ten times. The gene calls are TRBV14 and TRBJ1-5, with 8 bases matching TRBD1. Per germline, CDR1 SGHDN and CDR2 FVKESK. Germline trimming cut 1 base from V and 4 bases from J; bases unmatched to any gene: 3. The CDR3 length is 15 residues. For the CDR3, the DNA is TGTGCCAGCAGCCAAGGGACAGGGCAGAATCAGCCCCAGCATTTT. Its protein is CASSQGTGQNQPQHF.

In its sample, this clonotype was seen many times. The gene calls are TRBV5-5 and TRBJ2-3; D call uncertain. Germline V CDR1 and CDR2: SGHKS, YYEKEE (reference sequence). Between the trimmed V and J ends, which lost 2 bases and 8 bases, there was a span of 6 bases. The CDR3 consists of 11 residues. The CDR3 DNA sequence: TGTGCCAGCAGCTTATTGACTACGCAGTATTTT. Residues: CASSLLTTQYF.

Ten or more counts support this clonotype. The CDR3 nucleotides read TGCAGTGCTAGAGAGCGGACCGTACAAGAGACCCAGTACTTC. Residues: CSARERTVQETQYF. The chain joins TRBV20-1 to TRBJ2-5; D gene ambiguous. V lost 0 bases and J lost 2, with 10 bases in between. CDR1 and CDR2 from the germline V gene are DFQATT and SNEGSKA (reference sequence). The length of the CDR3 is 14 residues.

In this sample, this clonotype turned up many times. V is TRBV29-1 and J is TRBJ1-1, with TRBD1 identical over 8 bases. This CDR3 is 13 amino acids long. The J segment lost 4 bases and the V segment lost 5 bases, leaving 6 bases of the junction unmatched. Per germline, CDR1 SQVTM and CDR2 ANQGSEA. CDR3 in amino acids: CSVKDRAGTEAFF. For the CDR3, the DNA is TGCAGCGTTAAGGACAGGGCCGGCACTGAAGCTTTCTTT.

This chain links TRBV3-1 with TRBJ2-6, with D uncertain. Trimming cost V 1 base and J 3 bases, with 7 bases left between them. Per germline, CDR1 LGHDT and CDR2 YNNKEL (reference sequence). The CDR3 sequence is 15 residues long. The CDR3 sequence: CASSQAGVGANVLTF. The CDR3 DNA sequence: TGTGCCAGCAGCCAAGCTGGGGTTGGGGCCAACGTCCTGACTTTC.

In its sample, this clonotype was seen many times. The genes are TRBV4-1 and TRBJ1-2; the D gene is possibly TRBD1 (6 bases). The germline V and J ends were trimmed by 4 bases and 3 bases, with 15 bases remaining between them. Germline V gene sequence: CDR1 MGHRA, CDR2 YSYEKL. The CDR3 runs to 15 residues. CDR3 in amino acids: CASSRNEGGDYGYTF. CDR3 nucleotide sequence: TGCGCCAGCAGCCGAAACGAGGGGGGCGACTATGGCTACACCTTC.

On this clonotype itself: A much larger clone lies a single base off, so this may be a read error. The V gene is TRBV24-1, the J gene TRBJ2-7; D gene ambiguous. This CDR3 has 14 amino acids. The V gene's germline CDR1 is KGHDR and CDR2 SFDVKD. The CDR3: CATSSRLVSYVQYF. The CDR3, as DNA: TGTGCCACCAGCTCCCGACTTGTCTCCTACGTGCAGTACTTC.

A word on this clonotype: A much larger clone differs by one base, so this may be a read error. The CDR3 region is CASSSTAANYDYTF. CDR3 sequence (DNA): TGTGCCAGCAGCTCGACAGCGGCTAACTATGACTACACCTTC. The rearrangement uses TRBV7-9 and TRBJ1-2; a possible D gene is TRBD1 (5 bases). Germline CDR1 SEHNR, CDR2 FQNEAQ (reference sequence). The CDR3 runs 14 residues.

This clonotype was detected many times. CDR3 sequence: CASSSGPSAGNINEQFF. CDR3 nucleotide sequence: TGCGCCAGCAGCTCGGGGCCGAGCGCGGGAAATATTAATGAGCAGTTCTTC. The chain carries TRBV5-1 and TRBJ2-1, with a tentative D call TRBD2 (6 bases). The germline CDR1 and CDR2 sequences are SGHRS and YFSETQ. The length of the CDR3 is 17 residues. V shed 3 bases and J shed 7 bases, with 23 bases lying between them.

This clonotype was counted many times. The chain has TRBV4-2 and TRBJ2-1; 16 bases are shared with TRBD2. The length of the CDR3 is 18 residues. J was trimmed by 3 bases and V by 6 bases; bases with no gene match: 8. Germline CDR1 reads LGHNA; CDR2 reads YNFKEQ. The CDR3 loop is CASRRGLAGGEVYNEQFF. The CDR3 DNA is TGTGCCAGCAGACGGGGACTAGCGGGAGGGGAGGTCTACAATGAGCAGTTCTTC.

In DNA form, the CDR3 reads TGTGCCAGCAGTTACGGGACTAGCGGTCTCAATGAGCAGTTCTTC. This encodes CASSYGTSGLNEQFF. The rearrangement joins TRBV11-2 to TRBJ2-1; 11 bases are shared with TRBD2. The CDR3 loop spans 15 amino acids. The junction had 7 bases not matched to a gene; V was cut back by 6 bases and J by 6 bases. CDR1 is SGHAT, CDR2 FQNNGV, per germline. The full variable domain, in which reference TRBV11-2 and TRBJ2-1 provide the parts outside the CDR3, is EAGVAQSPRYKIIEKRQSVAFWCNPISGHATLYWYQQILGQGPKLLIQFQNNGVVDDSQLPKDRFSAERLKGVDSTLKIQPAKLEDSAVYLCASSYGTSGLNEQFFGPGTRLTVL.

This clonotype was found many times. V gene TRBV20-1 combines with J gene TRBJ2-7; D is unclear. Germline values: CDR1 DFQATT, CDR2 SNEGSKA (reference sequence). This CDR3 has 13 residues. V was pared by 1 base and J by 2 bases, with 9 bases between. CDR3 coding DNA: TGCAGTGCTAGAGGGGTGGAAACCTACGAGCAGTACTTC. Translation: CSARGVETYEQYF.

The rearrangement uses TRBV20-1 and TRBJ1-1, with D unclear. This CDR3 is built from 13 residues. The V end lost 5 bases, the J end lost 1 base, and 11 bases lay between the germline ends. Germline V gene data show CDR1 as DFQATT and CDR2 as SNEGSKA (reference sequence). CDR3 loop: CSARVGRNTEAFF. In DNA, the CDR3 is TGCAGTGCTCGGGTAGGGAGGAACACTGAAGCTTTCTTT.

The table lists this clonotype with many counts. The V gene is TRBV6-5, the J gene TRBJ2-2; D remains unclear. Looked up from germline, CDR1 is MNHEY and CDR2 is SVGAGI. The V and J ends lost 4 bases and 3 bases respectively, with 12 bases between them. CDR3 length: 15 amino acids. Here the CDR3 reads CASSLYRSDTGELFF. The DNA of the CDR3 is TGTGCCAGCAGTTTGTATAGGTCGGACACCGGGGAGCTGTTTTTT.

This clonotype was picked up many times. The rearrangement joins TRBV5-1 to TRBJ2-1; 14 positions match TRBD2. In germline, CDR1 is SGHRS, CDR2 YFSETQ. The CDR3 covers 15 residues. V trimming: 5 bases; J trimming: 5 bases; junction bases outside the gene matches: 3. In DNA form, the CDR3 reads TGCGCCAGCAGACGGGGACTAGCGGGGGACAATGAGCAGTTCTTC. Translated, it gives CASRRGLAGDNEQFF.

The sample holds one count of this clonotype. One base away lies a much larger clone, so this may be a sequencing read error. The gene calls are TRBV4-3 and TRBJ1-1, with a weak D call TRBD1 (5 bases). Germline-derived CDR1 and CDR2 are LGHNA and YSLEER. The CDR3 sequence is 14 residues long. The CDR3 protein is CASNQGGGLTEAFF. Written as DNA, the CDR3 is TGCGCCAGCAACCAAGGCGGGGGTCTCACTGAAGCTTTCTTT.

This clonotype was detected a few times. The CDR3 DNA follows: TGTGCCAGCACGAACCACGCGGGAAGCTCCTACGAGCAGTACTTC. Its translation: CASTNHAGSSYEQYF. The chain combines TRBV6-1 with TRBJ2-7; the D gene is possibly TRBD2 (6 bases). This CDR3 has 15 residues. V was shortened by 7 bases and J by 0 bases, with 16 bases between the two germline ends. Germline CDR1 MNHNS, CDR2 SASEGT.

As for this clonotype: Being one base from a much bigger clone, this may be a read error. This chain connects TRBV5-5 to TRBJ1-5, with D possibly matching TRBD1 (5 bases). Germline V gene data show CDR1 as SGHKS and CDR2 as YYEKEE (reference sequence). This CDR3 spans 15 amino acids. V lost 2 bases and J lost 9, with 18 bases in between. This CDR3 reads CASSFFPQALGPQHF. Written as DNA, the CDR3 is TGTGCCAGCAGCTTCTTCCCACAGGCCCTAGGGCCCCAGCATTTT.

This clonotype was counted at least ten times. The V gene is TRBV6-1, the J gene TRBJ2-7; weak D call: TRBD2 (5 bases). Looked up from germline, CDR1 is MNHNS and CDR2 is SASEGT. The CDR3 is 17 residues long. V lost 0 bases and J 4 bases, leaving 19 bases between the germline ends. CDR3 protein: CASSEALVRSRGYEQYF. CDR3 coding DNA: TGTGCCAGCAGTGAAGCTCTCGTCCGGTCCCGCGGGTACGAGCAGTACTTC.

This clonotype was observed at least ten times. The chain combines TRBV3-1 with TRBJ2-3, with 8 positions matching TRBD2. V shed 4 bases and J 0 bases; nucleotides not matched to a gene: 3. This CDR3 region has 15 residues. CDR1 and CDR2 from the germline V gene are LGHDT and YNNKEL (reference sequence). The CDR3 reads CASSPRLASTDTQYF. CDR3 sequence (DNA): TGTGCCAGCAGCCCACGACTAGCGAGCACAGATACGCAGTATTTT.

This clonotype was recorded at least ten times. This chain joins TRBV5-1 and TRBJ2-5; D could derive from TRBD1 or TRBD2 (5 bases each). Germline V gives CDR1 SGHRS, CDR2 YFSETQ. This CDR3 is 15 amino acids long. Trimming stripped 0 bases from V and 3 bases from J, with 12 bases between. CDR3 sequence reads: CASSLVGDHEETQYF. The CDR3 DNA reads as TGCGCCAGCAGCTTGGTGGGGGACCACGAAGAGACCCAGTACTTC.

This clonotype was seen more than once but under ten times. The chain recombines TRBV6-2 or TRBV6-3 with TRBJ2-1; 11 bases fit TRBD2. Germline V lookup: CDR1 MNHEY, CDR2 SVGEGT. The length of the CDR3 is 15 residues. V lost 2 bases and J lost 3; bases outside the gene matches: 0. CDR3 in DNA: TGTGCCAGCAGTTACCTAGCGGGAGGCTACAATGAGCAGTTCTTC. Translating gives CASSYLAGGYNEQFF.

This clonotype has only a few counts. DNA for the CDR3: TGTGCCAGCAGCTTCGGGAGGCAGTACGAGCAGTACTTC. Its protein product is CASSFGRQYEQYF. The chain employs TRBV7-2 and TRBJ2-7, with 7 bases identical to TRBD2. CDR1 SGHTA and CDR2 FQGNSA come from the germline V gene. J gave up 4 bases and V 3 bases, and 3 bases lay outside the gene matches. The CDR3 covers 13 residues.

This clonotype was seen at least ten times. V is TRBV4-1 and J is TRBJ2-2; D is unresolved. The CDR3 has 13 residues. Trimming took off 1 base at V and 7 bases at J, with 7 bases between the two ends. Germline lookup yields CDR1 MGHRA and CDR2 YSYEKL. For the CDR3, the DNA is TGCGCCAGCAGCCAAGTTGGAGTCGGGGAGCTGTTTTTT. Translating gives CASSQVGVGELFF.

This rearrangement joins TRBV27 to TRBJ2-1, with TRBD2 as a possible D gene (5 bases). V lost 7 bases, J lost 9 bases, and 10 bases lay in between. Per germline, CDR1 MNHEY and CDR2 SMNVEV (reference sequence). The CDR3 covers 11 residues. The CDR3 DNA reads TGTGCCAGCACGGGTGGAGGTGAGCAGTTCTTC. It codes for CASTGGGEQFF.